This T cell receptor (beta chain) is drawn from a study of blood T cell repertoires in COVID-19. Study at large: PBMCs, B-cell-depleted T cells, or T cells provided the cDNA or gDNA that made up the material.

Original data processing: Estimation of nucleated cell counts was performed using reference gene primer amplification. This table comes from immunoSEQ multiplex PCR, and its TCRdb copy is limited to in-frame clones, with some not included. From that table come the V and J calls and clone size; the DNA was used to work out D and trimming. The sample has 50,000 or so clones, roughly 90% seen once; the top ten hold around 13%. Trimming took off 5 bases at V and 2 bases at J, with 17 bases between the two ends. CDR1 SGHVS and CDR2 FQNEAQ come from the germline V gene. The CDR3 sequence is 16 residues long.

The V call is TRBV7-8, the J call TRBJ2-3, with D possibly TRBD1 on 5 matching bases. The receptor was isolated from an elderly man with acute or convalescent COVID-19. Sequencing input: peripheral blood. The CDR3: CASSPLTRVPTDTQYF. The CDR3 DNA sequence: TGTGCCAGCAGCCCCCTGACCAGGGTCCCCACAGATACGCAGTATTTT.